This T cell receptor beta chain originates from a study of blood T cell repertoires in COVID-19. Assay: immunoSEQ multiplex PCR; the TCRdb copy retains only in-frame clones and omits some. In the table there are almost 200,000 clones, about 90% of which are singletons. CDR1 is GTSNPN, CDR2 SVGIG, per germline (reference sequence). The CDR3 extends over 13 amino acids. Trimming took 2 bases from V and 4 from J; bases not matched to a gene: 5. The TCR was taken from a woman aged 18-29 years who had recovered from COVID-19. This chain links TRBV30 with TRBJ2-7; the match to TRBD1 covers 7 bases. The sequenced sample consisted of PBMCs or T cells enriched from blood (not recorded which). The CDR3 loop is CAWSRDREYEQYF. CDR3 nucleotides: TGTGCCTGGAGTCGGGACAGAGAGTACGAGCAGTACTTC.